This T cell receptor beta chain was captured in a study of breast tumors, draining lymph nodes, adjacent tissues. The lymph nodes were axillary draining lymph nodes from breast cancer patients. CDR1 and CDR2 (germline): SQVTM, ANQGSEA. This CDR3 spans 11 amino acids. With 4 bases clipped from V and 7 bases from J, the junction kept 3 bases outside the gene matches. Using its own MiXCR run on the multiplex PCR reads, TCRdb lists one record per CDR3 protein. The table has around 230,000 distinct CDR3 sequences, roughly 32% seen once. The specimen was axillary lymph node tissue. The rearrangement links TRBV29-1 to TRBJ2-5; 7 nucleotides agree with TRBD2. The receptor was derived from a female donor with breast cancer. Some clones in this sample may be carry-over from other donors' samples. The CDR3 loop reads CSVAASGTQYF. CDR3 coding DNA: TGCAGCGTTGCTGCTAGCGGGACCCAGTACTTC.